This T cell receptor beta chain was retrieved from a study of cytomegalovirus exposure and HLA in healthy donors. Whereas donors were nominally healthy upon sampling, unrecorded immune exposures were probable. This clone was seen a handful of times. Its matching antigen is unknown. V gave up 3 bases and J gave up 2 bases; unmatched junction bases: 8. The CDR3 has 15 amino acids. Study-wide findings and caveats: The study found most TCR sequences rare, yet found some public TCRs in many donors. Segments of the TCR beta V type were, in most cases, productive about 87% or about 30% of the time in an earlier analysis. A reported reduction in N-insertions relative to the approximately 670-donor mean was seen in an Asian-associated ancestry cluster in a later analysis.

The study ran its PCR with 60 Vbeta and 13 Jbeta primers. Profiling relied on immunoSEQ multiplex PCR, and the TCRdb table lists in-frame clones only, not all of them. The sample carries 140,000 to 150,000 clones, 65% to 85% recorded once. Sequenced: PBMCs. This sequence originates from a male donor in good health and CMV-seronegative. The chain employs TRBV5-3 and TRBJ2-7; TRBD1 matches at 7 bases. TRBV5-3 is an ORF, with its function uncertain. CDR3 protein: CARSWTRDRTYEQYF. The CDR3 bases are TGTGCCAGAAGCTGGACAAGGGACAGAACCTACGAGCAGTACTTC.